A single sample gave rise to the 5 T cell receptor beta chains below, sequenced in a study of CD8 T cells in ankylosing spondylitis. General study findings and limits: Roughly 8 highly homologous variants made up a TCR beta motif, and this motif appeared characteristic of ankylosing spondylitis blood.

TCRdb processed the 5' RACE reads anew with MiXCR; each CDR3 protein has one entry. The sample has 350,000 to 550,000 distinct CDR3 sequences, about 25% seen once. These receptors lack a known antigen. The sequenced sample was blood, either unsorted or a sorted T cell fraction (not recorded which). These receptors all stem from a male donor with ankylosing spondylitis.

The chain combines TRBV29-1 with TRBJ1-1; 8 bases match TRBD1. The CDR3 contains 13 residues. The germline gives CDR1 SQVTM, CDR2 ANQGSEA. The V segment lost 8 bases and the J segment 4 bases; nucleotides outside the gene matches: 9. The CDR3 sequence is CSYYDRGFTEAFF. The CDR3 DNA follows: TGCAGCTACTACGACAGGGGCTTCACTGAAGCTTTCTTT.

This chain connects TRBV12-3 or TRBV12-4 to TRBJ2-2; 9 bases fit TRBD1. The CDR3 loop spans 15 amino acids. The J segment lost 7 bases and the V segment lost 6 bases, leaving 9 bases of the junction unmatched. The CDR3 bases are TGTGCCAGCAGCTCTCCACAGGGGGCTGACGGGGAGCTGTTTTTT. Protein sequence: CASSSPQGADGELFF.

The J gene is TRBJ2-1, the V gene TRBV5-1, with 9 bases that match TRBD2. The germline V gene encodes CDR1 SGHRS and CDR2 YFSETQ. This CDR3 is 18 amino acids long. Trimming removed 3 bases from V and 0 bases from J; junction bases left unmatched: 10. The CDR3 loop is CASSSTSGAFSSYNEQFF. CDR3 in DNA: TGCGCCAGCAGCTCGACTAGCGGAGCCTTTAGCTCCTACAATGAGCAGTTCTTC.

The gene calls are TRBV20-1 and TRBJ1-2; D call uncertain. Deletions cut 5 bases from V and 4 bases from J, with 14 bases between. Germline loops: CDR1 DFQATT, CDR2 SNEGSKA (reference sequence). The CDR3 contains 13 residues. The CDR3 DNA sequence: TGCAGTGCTTACGCATCCTCCCCCTATGGCTACACCTTC. It specifies CSAYASSPYGYTF.

The rearrangement joins TRBV11-2 to TRBJ2-7, with D perhaps matching TRBD2 (5 bases). V lost 2 bases and J 3 bases, leaving 14 bases between the germline ends. This CDR3 has 15 residues. Germline V gene sequence: CDR1 SGHAT, CDR2 FQNNGV. CDR3 bases: TGTGCCAGCAGCTTAAGGATTTCGGGGATCTACGAGCAGTACTTC. It encodes CASSLRISGIYEQYF.